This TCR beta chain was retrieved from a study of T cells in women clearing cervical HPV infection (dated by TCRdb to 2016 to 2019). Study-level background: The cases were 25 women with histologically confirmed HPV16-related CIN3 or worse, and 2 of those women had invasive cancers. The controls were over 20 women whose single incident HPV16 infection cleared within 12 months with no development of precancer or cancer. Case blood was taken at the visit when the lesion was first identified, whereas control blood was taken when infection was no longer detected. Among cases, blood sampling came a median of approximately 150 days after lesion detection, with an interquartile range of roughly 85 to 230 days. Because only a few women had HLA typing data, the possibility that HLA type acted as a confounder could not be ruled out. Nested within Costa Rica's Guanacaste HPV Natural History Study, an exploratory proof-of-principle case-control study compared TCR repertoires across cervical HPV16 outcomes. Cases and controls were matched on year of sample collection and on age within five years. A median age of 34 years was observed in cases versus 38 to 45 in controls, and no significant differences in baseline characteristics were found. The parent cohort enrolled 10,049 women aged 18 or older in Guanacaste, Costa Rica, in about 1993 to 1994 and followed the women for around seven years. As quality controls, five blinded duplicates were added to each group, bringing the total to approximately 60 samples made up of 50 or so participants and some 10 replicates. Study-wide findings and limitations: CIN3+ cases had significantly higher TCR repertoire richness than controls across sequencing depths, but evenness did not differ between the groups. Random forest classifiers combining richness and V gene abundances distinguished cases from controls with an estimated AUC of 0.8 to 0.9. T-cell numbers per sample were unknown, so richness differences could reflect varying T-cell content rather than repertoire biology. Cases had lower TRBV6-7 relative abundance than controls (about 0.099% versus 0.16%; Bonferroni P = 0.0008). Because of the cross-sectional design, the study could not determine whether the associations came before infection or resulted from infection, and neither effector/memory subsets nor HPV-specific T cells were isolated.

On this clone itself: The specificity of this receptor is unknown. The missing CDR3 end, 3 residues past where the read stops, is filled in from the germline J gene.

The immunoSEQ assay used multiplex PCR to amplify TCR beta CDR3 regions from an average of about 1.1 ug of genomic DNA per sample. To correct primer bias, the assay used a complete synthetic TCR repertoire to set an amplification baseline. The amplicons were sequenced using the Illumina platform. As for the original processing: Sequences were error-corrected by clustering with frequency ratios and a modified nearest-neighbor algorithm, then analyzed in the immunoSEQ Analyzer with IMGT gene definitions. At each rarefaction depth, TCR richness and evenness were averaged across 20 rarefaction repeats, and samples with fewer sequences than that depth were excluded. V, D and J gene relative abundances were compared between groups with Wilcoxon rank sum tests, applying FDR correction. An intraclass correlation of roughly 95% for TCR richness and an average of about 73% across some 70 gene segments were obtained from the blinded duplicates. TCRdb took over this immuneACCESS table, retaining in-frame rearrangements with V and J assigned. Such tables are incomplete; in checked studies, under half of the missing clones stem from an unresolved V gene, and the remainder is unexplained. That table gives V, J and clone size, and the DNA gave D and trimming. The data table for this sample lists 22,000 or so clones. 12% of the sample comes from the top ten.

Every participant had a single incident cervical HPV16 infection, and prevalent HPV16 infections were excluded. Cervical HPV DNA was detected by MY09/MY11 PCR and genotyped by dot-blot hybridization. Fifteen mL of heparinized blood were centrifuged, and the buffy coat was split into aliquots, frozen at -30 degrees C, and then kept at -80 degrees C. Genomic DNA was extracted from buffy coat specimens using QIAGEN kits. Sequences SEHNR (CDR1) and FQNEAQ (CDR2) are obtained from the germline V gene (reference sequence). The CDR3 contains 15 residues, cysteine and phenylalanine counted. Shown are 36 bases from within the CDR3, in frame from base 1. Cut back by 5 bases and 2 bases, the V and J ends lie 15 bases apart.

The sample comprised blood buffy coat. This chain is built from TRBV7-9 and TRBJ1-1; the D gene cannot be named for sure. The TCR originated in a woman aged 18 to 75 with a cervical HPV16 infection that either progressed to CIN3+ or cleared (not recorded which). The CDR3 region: CASSHTSGLNTEAFF. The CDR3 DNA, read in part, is TGTGCCAGCAGCCACACGAGCGGCCTTAACACTGAA. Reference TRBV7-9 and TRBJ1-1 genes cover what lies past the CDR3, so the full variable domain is DTGVSQNPRHKITKRGQNVTFRCDPISEHNRLYWYRQTLGQGPEFLTYFQNEAQLEKSRLLSDRFSAERPKGSFSTLEIQRTEQGDSAMYLCASSHTSGLNTEAFFGQGTRLTVV.